Below, one T cell receptor (beta chain) is given with its context. Measured with immunoSEQ multiplex PCR; TCRdb has only the in-frame clones, and not every one. The repertoire has 110,000 or so clones, 75% to 90% of them found once; the top ten carry approximately 8.1%. This record belongs to a study of blood T cell repertoires in COVID-19. The germline V gene encodes CDR1 SGHAT and CDR2 FQNNGV. Trimming cost V 1 base and J 3 bases, with 12 bases left between them. The CDR3 runs 15 residues. The chain has TRBV11-2 and TRBJ2-5; tentative D call: TRBD2 (5 bases). Material: peripheral blood. The clonotype comes from a middle-aged woman with acute or convalescent COVID-19. In DNA form, the CDR3 reads TGTGCCAGCAGCTTAGCGCACGGGGATGAAGAGACCCAGTACTTC. Translating gives CASSLAHGDEETQYF.